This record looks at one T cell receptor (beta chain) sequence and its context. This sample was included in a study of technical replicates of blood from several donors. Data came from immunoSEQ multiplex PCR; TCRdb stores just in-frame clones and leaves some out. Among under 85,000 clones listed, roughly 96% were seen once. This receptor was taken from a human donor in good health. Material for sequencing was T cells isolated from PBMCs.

The CDR3 is CASSETSGSFPSYEQYF. CDR3 DNA sequence: TGTGCCAGCAGCGAAACTAGCGGGAGTTTCCCCTCCTACGAGCAGTACTTC. V gene TRBV5-8 combines with J gene TRBJ2-7; 11 bases line up with TRBD2. The V and J ends lost 4 bases and 0 bases, in that order; junction bases with no gene match: 9. The CDR3 covers 17 residues. CDR1 and CDR2 from the germline V gene are SGHTS and YDEGEE.